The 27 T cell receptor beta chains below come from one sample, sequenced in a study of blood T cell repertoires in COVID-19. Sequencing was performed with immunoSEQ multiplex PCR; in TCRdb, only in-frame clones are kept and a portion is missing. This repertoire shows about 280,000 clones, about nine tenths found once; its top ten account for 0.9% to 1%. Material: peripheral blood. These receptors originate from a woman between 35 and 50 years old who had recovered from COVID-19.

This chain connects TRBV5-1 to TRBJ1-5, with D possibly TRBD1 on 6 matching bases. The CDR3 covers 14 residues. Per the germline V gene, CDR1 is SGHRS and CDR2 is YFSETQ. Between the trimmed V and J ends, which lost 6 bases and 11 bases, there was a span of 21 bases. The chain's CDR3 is CASTPFDRQGSQHF. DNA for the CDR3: TGCGCCAGCACCCCCTTCGACAGGCAGGGGTCCCAGCATTTT.

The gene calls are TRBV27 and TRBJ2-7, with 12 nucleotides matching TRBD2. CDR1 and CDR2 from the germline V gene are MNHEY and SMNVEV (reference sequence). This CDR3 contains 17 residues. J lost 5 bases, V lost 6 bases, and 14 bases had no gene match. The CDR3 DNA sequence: TGTGCCAGCAGAAGAAGGACTAGCGGGATCCCCGGGGACGAGCAGTACTTC. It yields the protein CASRRRTSGIPGDEQYF.

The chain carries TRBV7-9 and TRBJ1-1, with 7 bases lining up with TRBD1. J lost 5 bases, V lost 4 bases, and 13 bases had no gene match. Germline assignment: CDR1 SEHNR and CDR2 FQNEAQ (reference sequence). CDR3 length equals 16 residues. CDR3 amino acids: CASSSNRRGGWTEAFF. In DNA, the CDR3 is TGTGCCAGCAGCTCAAATAGGCGAGGGGGCTGGACTGAAGCTTTCTTT.

The CDR3 loop reads CAWNGRALLEAFF. The CDR3 region has the DNA TGTGCCTGGAACGGGAGGGCGCTCTTGGAAGCTTTCTTT. The chain employs TRBV30 and TRBJ1-1; D not certain. Germline CDR1 and CDR2: GTSNPN and SVGIG (reference sequence). There are 13 residues in the CDR3. Trimming cost V 4 bases and J 8 bases, with 17 bases left between them. Based on the CDR3 plus reference TRBV30 and TRBJ1-1, the full variable domain is SQTIHQWPATLVQPVGSPLSLECTVEGTSNPNLYWYRQAAGRGLQLLFYSVGIGQISSEVPQNLSASRPQDRQFILSSKKLLLSDSGFYLCAWNGRALLEAFFGQGTRLTVV.

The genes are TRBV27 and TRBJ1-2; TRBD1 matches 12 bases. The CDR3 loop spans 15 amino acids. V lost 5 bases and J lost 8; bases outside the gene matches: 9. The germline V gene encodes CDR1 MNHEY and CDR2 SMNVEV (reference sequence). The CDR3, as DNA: TGTGCCAGCAGTCCCGGGACAGGGGGCGCGAGGGGCTACACCTTC. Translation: CASSPGTGGARGYTF.

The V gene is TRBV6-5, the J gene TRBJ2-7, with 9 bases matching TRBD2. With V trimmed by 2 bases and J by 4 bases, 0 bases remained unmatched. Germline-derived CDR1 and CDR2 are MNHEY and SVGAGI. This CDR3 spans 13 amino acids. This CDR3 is CASSYTSGYEQYF. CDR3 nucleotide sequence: TGTGCCAGCAGTTACACTAGCGGGTACGAGCAGTACTTC.

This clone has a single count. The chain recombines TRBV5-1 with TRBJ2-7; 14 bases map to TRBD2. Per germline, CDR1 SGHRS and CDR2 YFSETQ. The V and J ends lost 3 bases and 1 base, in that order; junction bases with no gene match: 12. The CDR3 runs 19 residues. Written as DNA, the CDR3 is TGCGCCAGCAGCTCGGGGACTAGCGGGAGCGTTCTCATTTCCTACGAGCAGTACTTC. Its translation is CASSSGTSGSVLISYEQYF.

The CDR3, as DNA: TGTGCCAGCAGCACCTCGGGAGGGGGGAACTACAATGAGCAGTTCTTC. It yields the protein CASSTSGGGNYNEQFF. The chain is built from TRBV2 and TRBJ2-1; TRBD2 matches 8 bases. The CDR3 totals 16 residues. Trimming took 6 bases from V and 3 from J; bases not matched to a gene: 10. The V gene's germline CDR1 is SNHLY and CDR2 FYNNEI.

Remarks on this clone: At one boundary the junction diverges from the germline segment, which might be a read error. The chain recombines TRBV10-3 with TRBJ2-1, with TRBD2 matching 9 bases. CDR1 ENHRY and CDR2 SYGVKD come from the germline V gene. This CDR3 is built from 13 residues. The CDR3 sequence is CAISPSGGGVSVF. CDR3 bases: TGTGCCATCAGCCCGTCGGGCGGGGGGGTTTCGGTCTTC.

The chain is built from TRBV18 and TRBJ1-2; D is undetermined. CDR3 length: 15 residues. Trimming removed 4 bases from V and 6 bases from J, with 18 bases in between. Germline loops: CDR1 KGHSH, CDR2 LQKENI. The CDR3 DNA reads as TGTGCCAGCTCACTCCAAGAAGAGGCAGAGAATGGCTACACCTTC. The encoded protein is CASSLQEEAENGYTF.

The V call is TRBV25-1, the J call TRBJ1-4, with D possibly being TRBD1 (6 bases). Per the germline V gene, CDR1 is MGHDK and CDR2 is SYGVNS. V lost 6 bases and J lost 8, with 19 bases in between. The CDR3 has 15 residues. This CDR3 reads CASSQDTGLGEKLFF. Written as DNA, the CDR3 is TGTGCCAGCAGCCAAGATACAGGGTTGGGGGAAAAACTGTTTTTT.

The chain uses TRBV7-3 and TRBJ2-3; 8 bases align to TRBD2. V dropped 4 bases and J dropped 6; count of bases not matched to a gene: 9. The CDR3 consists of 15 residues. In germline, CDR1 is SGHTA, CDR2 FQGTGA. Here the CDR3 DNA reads TGTGCCAGCAGCTCTGTAGCGGGACCTCATGATACGCAGTATTTT. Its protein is CASSSVAGPHDTQYF.

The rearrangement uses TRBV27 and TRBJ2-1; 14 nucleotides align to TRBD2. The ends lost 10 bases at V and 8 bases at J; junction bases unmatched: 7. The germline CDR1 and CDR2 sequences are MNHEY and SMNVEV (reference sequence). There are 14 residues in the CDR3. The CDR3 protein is CATRLAGGPDEQFF. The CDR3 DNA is TGTGCCACCCGACTAGCGGGAGGGCCCGATGAGCAGTTCTTC.

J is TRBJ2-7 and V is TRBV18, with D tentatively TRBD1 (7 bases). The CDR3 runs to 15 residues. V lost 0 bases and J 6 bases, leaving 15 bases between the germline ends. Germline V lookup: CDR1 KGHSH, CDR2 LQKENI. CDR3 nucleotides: TGTGCCAGCTCACCACCGGGGCCAGGGGGAGGCGAGCAGTACTTC. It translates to CASSPPGPGGGEQYF.

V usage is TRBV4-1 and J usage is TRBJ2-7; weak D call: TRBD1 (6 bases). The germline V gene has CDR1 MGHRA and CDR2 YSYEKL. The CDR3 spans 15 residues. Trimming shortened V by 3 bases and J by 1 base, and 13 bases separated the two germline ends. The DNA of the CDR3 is TGCGCCAGCAGCCAGAGTCTAGGACAGTCCTACGAGCAGTACTTC. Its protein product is CASSQSLGQSYEQYF.

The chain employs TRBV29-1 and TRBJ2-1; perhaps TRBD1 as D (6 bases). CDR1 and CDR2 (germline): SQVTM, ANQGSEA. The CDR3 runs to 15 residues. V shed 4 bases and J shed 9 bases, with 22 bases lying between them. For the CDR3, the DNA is TGCAGCGTTGTGGGACGCGTCTCAGGGGCCCCTGAGCAGTTCTTC. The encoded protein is CSVVGRVSGAPEQFF.

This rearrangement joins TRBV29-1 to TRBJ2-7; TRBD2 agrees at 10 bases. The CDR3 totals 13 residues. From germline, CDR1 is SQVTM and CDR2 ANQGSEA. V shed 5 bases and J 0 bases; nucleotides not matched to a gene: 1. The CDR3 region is CSVSSGSSYEQYF. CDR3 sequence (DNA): TGCAGCGTTTCTAGCGGGAGCTCCTACGAGCAGTACTTC.

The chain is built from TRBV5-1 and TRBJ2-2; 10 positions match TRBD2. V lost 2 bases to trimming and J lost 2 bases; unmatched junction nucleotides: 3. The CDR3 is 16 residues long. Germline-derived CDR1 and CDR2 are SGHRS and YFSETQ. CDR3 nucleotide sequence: TGCGCCAGCAGCTTCGGACTAGCGGTTAACACCGGGGAGCTGTTTTTT. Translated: CASSFGLAVNTGELFF.

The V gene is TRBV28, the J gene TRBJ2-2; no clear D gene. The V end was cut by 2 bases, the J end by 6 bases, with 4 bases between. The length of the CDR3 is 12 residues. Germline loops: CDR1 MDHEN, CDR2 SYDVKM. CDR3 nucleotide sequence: TGTGCCAGCAGTTTACTCTCCGGGGAGCTGTTTTTT. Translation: CASSLLSGELFF.

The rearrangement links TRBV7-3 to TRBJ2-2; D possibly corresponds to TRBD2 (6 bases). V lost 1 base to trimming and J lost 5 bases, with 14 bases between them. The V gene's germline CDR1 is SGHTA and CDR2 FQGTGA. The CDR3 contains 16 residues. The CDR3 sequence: CASSLNIGSVTGELFF. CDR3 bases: TGTGCCAGCAGCTTAAATATCGGGAGTGTAACCGGGGAGCTGTTTTTT.

Here the CDR3 DNA reads TGTGCCAGCAGCCCGGGAGGGCGGGACACCGGGGAGCTGTTTTTT. It specifies CASSPGGRDTGELFF. The chain combines TRBV4-2 with TRBJ2-2; TRBD2 matches at 8 bases. The V segment lost 4 bases and the J segment 3 bases; nucleotides outside the gene matches: 4. CDR1 is LGHNA, CDR2 YNFKEQ, per germline. CDR3 size: 15 residues.

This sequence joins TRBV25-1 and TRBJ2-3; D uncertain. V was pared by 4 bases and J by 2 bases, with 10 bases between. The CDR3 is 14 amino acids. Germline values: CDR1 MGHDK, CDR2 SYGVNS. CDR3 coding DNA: TGTGCCAGCAGTGGACTCGGAACCACAGATACGCAGTATTTT. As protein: CASSGLGTTDTQYF.

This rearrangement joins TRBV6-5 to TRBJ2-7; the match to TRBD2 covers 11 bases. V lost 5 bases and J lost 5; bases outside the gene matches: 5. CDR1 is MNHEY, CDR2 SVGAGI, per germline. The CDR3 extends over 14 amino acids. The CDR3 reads CASSRTSGRDEQYF. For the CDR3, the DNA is TGTGCCAGCAGTCGTACTAGCGGGAGAGACGAGCAGTACTTC.

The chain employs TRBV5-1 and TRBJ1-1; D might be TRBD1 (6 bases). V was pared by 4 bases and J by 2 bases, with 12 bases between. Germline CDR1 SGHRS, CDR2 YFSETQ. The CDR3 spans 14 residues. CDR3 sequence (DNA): TGCGCCAGCAGCGTCGGGACACCCAACACTGAAGCTTTCTTT. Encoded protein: CASSVGTPNTEAFF.

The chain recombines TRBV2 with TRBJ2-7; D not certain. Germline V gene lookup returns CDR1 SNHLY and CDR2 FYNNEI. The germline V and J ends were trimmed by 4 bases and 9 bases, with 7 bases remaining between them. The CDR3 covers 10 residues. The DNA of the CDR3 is TGTGCCAGCAGTGTCTCTAGGCAGTACTTC. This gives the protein CASSVSRQYF.

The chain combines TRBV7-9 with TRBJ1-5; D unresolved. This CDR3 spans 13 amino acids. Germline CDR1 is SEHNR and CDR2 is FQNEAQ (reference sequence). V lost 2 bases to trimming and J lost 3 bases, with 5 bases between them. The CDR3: CASSLTANQPQHF. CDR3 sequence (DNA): TGTGCCAGCAGCTTAACAGCCAATCAGCCCCAGCATTTT.

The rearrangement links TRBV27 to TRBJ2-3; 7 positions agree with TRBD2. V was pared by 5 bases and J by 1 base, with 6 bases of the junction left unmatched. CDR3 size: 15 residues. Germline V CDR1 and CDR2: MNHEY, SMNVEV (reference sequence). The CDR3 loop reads CASSPAGAGTDTQYF. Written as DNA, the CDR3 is TGTGCCAGCAGTCCCGCGGGAGCCGGCACAGATACGCAGTATTTT.